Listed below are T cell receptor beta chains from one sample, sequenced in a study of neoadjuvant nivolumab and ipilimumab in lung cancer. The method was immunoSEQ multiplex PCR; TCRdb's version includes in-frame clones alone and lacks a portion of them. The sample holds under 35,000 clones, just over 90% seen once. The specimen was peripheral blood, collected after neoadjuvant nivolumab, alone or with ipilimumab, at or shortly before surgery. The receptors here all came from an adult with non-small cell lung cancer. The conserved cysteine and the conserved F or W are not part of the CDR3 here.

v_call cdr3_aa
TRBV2 ASRAEGRMNTEAF
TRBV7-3 ASSPQGAYEQY
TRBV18 ASARDRVEQY
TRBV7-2 ASSLGGRVGIQPQH
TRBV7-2 ASSLPRTGEIIQY
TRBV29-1 SAETGTRNIQY
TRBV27 ASSLTGTEQF
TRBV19 ASSIATDLNYGYT
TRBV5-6 ASSLTGKETQY
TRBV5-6 ASSPVGHLTDTQY
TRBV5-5 ASSLSGAGTEAF
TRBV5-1 ASSLTGRTEAF
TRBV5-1 ASSLVNSGNTEAF
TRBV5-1 ASSLGGTSGYEQY
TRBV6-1 ASRTSGGTDTQY
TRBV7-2 ASSGGSLSYEQY
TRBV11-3 ASSFTRAGELF
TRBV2 ASSKAPFGELF
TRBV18 ASSKGPNTDTQY
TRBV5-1 ASSLGAGQNNSPLH
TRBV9 ASSVALSSGDEQF
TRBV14 ASSQDRGAAF
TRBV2 ASNRLITDTQY
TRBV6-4 ASSDGTSGGAEQF
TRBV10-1 ASSETMNTEAF
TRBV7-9 ASSSGSGELF
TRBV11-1 ARTGTGDEAF
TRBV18 ASSRESSSGELF